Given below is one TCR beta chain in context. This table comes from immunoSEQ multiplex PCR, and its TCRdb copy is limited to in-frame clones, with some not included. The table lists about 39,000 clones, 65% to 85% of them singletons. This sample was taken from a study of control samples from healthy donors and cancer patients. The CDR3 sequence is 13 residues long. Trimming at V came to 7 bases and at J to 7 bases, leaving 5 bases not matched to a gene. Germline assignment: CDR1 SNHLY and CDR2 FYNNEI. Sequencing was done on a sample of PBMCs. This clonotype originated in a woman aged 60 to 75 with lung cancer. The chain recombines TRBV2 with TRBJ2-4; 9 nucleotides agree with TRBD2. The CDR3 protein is CASTSGERNIQYF. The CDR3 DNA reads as TGTGCCAGCACTAGCGGGGAGCGGAACATTCAGTACTTC. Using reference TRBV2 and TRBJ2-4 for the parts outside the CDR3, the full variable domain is EPEVTQTPSHQVTQMGQEVILRCVPISNHLYFYWYRQILGQKVEFLVSFYNNEISEKSEIFDDQFSVERPDGSNFTLKIRSTKLEDSAMYFCASTSGERNIQYFGAGTRLSVL.